This T cell receptor beta chain was sequenced during a study of human T cells and chemical hapten exposure. The time point denotes: pre-sensitization, week 0. The treatment: therapeutic diphenylcyclopropenone sensitization with weekly scalp DPC. The drawing of blood occurred before each patch test was applied. TCRdb re-analysed the RACE reads in MiXCR, keeping a single row per CDR3 protein. Of 350,000 to 400,000 distinct CDR3 sequences in the sample, 4.5% to 6% are singletons; the top ten hold about 2.5%. The study, taken as a whole, reports: After DPC sensitization, TCRs above 1 in 1000 frequency showed no change. Expanded TCRs grouped into significantly more large CDR3 similarity clusters than controls produced.

V was shortened by 3 bases and J by 4 bases, with 13 bases between the two germline ends. Germline values: CDR1 ENHRY, CDR2 SYGVKD. CDR3 length: 14 amino acids. There are many counts of this clonotype. Its antigen remains unknown. This sequence originates from a woman between 45 and 60 years old with alopecia areata. Some clones in this sample may be carry-over from other donors' samples. The J gene is TRBJ2-7, the V gene TRBV10-3; the D is unclear. The sample was whole blood, taken in connection with sensitization to the hapten diphenylcyclopropenone (DPC). CDR3 in DNA: TGTGCCATCAGTGAAGTGGGGAAACCTTACGAGCAGTACTTC. As protein: CAISEVGKPYEQYF.